The 10 T cell receptor beta chains presented below share a single source sample, sequenced in a study of T-cell memory formation after mild COVID-19. From the 5' RACE reads, TCRdb called clonotypes with MiXCR, one entry per CDR3 protein. The data contain around 300,000 distinct CDR3 sequences, approximately 7.6% of them singletons. Sequencing input: PBMCs or a T cell subset sorted from them (not recorded which). The receptor source for this set is a young man who had mild COVID-19 (a few samples of this study predate the infection). Cell type and time point are not known.

This clonotype was counted only a few times. The chain links TRBV5-1 to TRBJ2-3; D not certain. This CDR3 has 14 residues. The germline V and J ends were trimmed by 4 bases and 4 bases, with 13 bases remaining between them. Germline lookup yields CDR1 SGHRS and CDR2 YFSETQ. This CDR3 reads CASSTGLGPDTQYF. CDR3 DNA: TGCGCCAGCAGCACCGGATTAGGGCCAGATACGCAGTATTTT. The full variable domain, its missing parts supplied by reference TRBV5-1 and TRBJ2-3, is KAGVTQTPRYLIKTRGQQVTLSCSPISGHRSVSWYQQTPGQGLQFLFEYFSETQRNKGNFPGRFSGRQFSNSRSEMNVSTLELGDSALYLCASSTGLGPDTQYFGPGTRLTVL.

This clonotype was counted a few times. V gene TRBV20-1 combines with J gene TRBJ2-5; D might be TRBD1 or TRBD2, each matching 5 bases. Deletions cut 5 bases from V and 9 bases from J, with 16 bases between. Germline V gene data show CDR1 as DFQATT and CDR2 as SNEGSKA (reference sequence). This CDR3 is built from 12 residues. The DNA of the CDR3 is TGCAGTGCTCCCCGGGACCTCGGGGCCCAGTACTTC. Its protein is CSAPRDLGAQYF.

This chain joins TRBV10-3 and TRBJ2-7, with D tentatively TRBD1 (6 bases). The CDR3 covers 15 residues. The V gene's germline CDR1 is ENHRY and CDR2 SYGVKD. Trimming pared 3 bases from V and 1 base from J, leaving 13 bases between. The chain's CDR3 is CAISDSPRGSYEQYF. For the CDR3, the DNA is TGTGCCATCAGTGATTCTCCCAGGGGATCCTACGAGCAGTACTTC.

This clonotype was seen at least ten times. J is TRBJ1-6 and V is TRBV7-2, with D possibly matching TRBD1 (6 bases). The CDR3 runs 16 residues. V was clipped by 5 bases and J by 5 bases, with 16 bases between them. Per germline, CDR1 SGHTA and CDR2 FQGNSA. The CDR3 DNA reads TGTGCCAGCAGCGAAGAGGGGGTTAGGCATAATTCACCCCTCCACTTT. Translation gives CASSEEGVRHNSPLHF. The full variable domain, with the rest looked up from reference TRBV7-2 and TRBJ1-6, is GAGVSQSPSNKVTEKGKDVELRCDPISGHTALYWYRQSLGQGLEFLIYFQGNSAPDKSGLPSDRFSAERTGGSVSTLTIQRTQQEDSAVYLCASSEEGVRHNSPLHFGNGTRLTVT.

This CDR3 reads CASSSTGGENEQYV. The CDR3 DNA sequence: TGTGCCAGCAGTTCTACTGGAGGCGAAAACGAGCAGTACGTC. J is TRBJ2-7 and V is TRBV6-2 or TRBV6-3, with D tentatively TRBD2 (5 bases). Germline V gene sequence: CDR1 MNHEY, CDR2 SVGEGT. The germline V and J ends were trimmed by 4 bases and 5 bases, with 15 bases remaining between them. This CDR3 region has 14 residues.

V and J are TRBV7-2 and TRBJ2-2; the D gene is possibly TRBD2 (6 bases). CDR3 length: 14 residues. Trimming removed 6 bases from V and 0 bases from J, with 8 bases in between. The germline gives CDR1 SGHTA, CDR2 FQGNSA. The CDR3 sequence is CASRDYPNTGELFF. DNA for the CDR3: TGTGCCAGCAGGGACTACCCGAACACCGGGGAGCTGTTTTTT.

DNA of the CDR3: TGTGCCAGCAGTTTACGTCACAGGGGTTACTTAACCGGGGAGCTGTTTTTT. Its translation: CASSLRHRGYLTGELFF. The V call is TRBV12-3 or TRBV12-4, the J call TRBJ2-2; 7 nucleotides align to TRBD1. This CDR3 comprises 17 residues. The junction had 11 bases not matched to a gene; V was cut back by 2 bases and J by 5 bases.

This clonotype was recorded many times. The genes are TRBV7-2 and TRBJ2-5, with 11 bases matching TRBD2. The CDR3 has 16 residues. CDR1 is SGHTA, CDR2 FQGNSA, per germline. V shed 2 bases, J shed 2 bases, and the junction held 4 bases outside the gene matches. Here the CDR3 reads CASSLSSSGGQETQYF. CDR3 bases: TGTGCCAGCAGCTTAAGCTCTAGCGGGGGGCAAGAGACCCAGTACTTC.

This clonotype was picked up many times. The chain links TRBV10-3 to TRBJ2-5, with TRBD1 as a possible D gene (5 bases). CDR3 size: 13 residues. Per the germline V gene, CDR1 is ENHRY and CDR2 is SYGVKD. Trimming pared 0 bases from V and 5 bases from J, leaving 7 bases between. The CDR3 loop reads CAISESGVETQYF. The DNA for the CDR3 is TGTGCCATCAGTGAGTCAGGGGTTGAGACCCAGTACTTC.

This clonotype was counted only a few times. The genes are TRBV30 and TRBJ2-3, with D perhaps matching TRBD2 (7 bases). With 8 bases removed from V and 1 base from J, the gap between germline ends came to 16 bases. The CDR3 has 14 amino acids. Germline CDR1 is GTSNPN and CDR2 is SVGIG (reference sequence). This CDR3 is CAGEGGSGTDTQYF. For the CDR3, the DNA is TGTGCCGGGGAGGGGGGCTCGGGCACAGATACGCAGTATTTT.